Listed here are 21 T cell receptor beta chains from one sample, sequenced in a study of T cells in women clearing cervical HPV infection listed by TCRdb under 2018. The library was obtained by the immunoSEQ multiplex PCR assay. Entries here come from immuneACCESS through TCRdb and include only in-frame sequences with V and J called. Some clones fail to appear in such tables; in the studies checked, an unresolved V gene covers under half of the shortfall, and the cause of the remainder is unknown. For this sample, the table gives around 19,000 clones. 5% to 6.5% of the sample comes from the top ten. The specimen sequenced was blood buffy coat. These receptors all stem from a woman between 18 and 70 years old with a cervical HPV16 infection that either progressed to CIN3+ or cleared (not recorded which).

Concerning this clone itself: The CDR3 end is not reached by the read, which stops 3 residues before it; the germline J gene fills it in. The chain carries TRBV20-1 and TRBJ2-1, with 9 bases fitting TRBD2. This CDR3 region has 14 residues. CDR1 is DFQATT, CDR2 SNEGSKA, per germline (reference sequence). The ends lost 4 bases at V and 6 bases at J; junction bases unmatched: 7. CDR3 bases read: TGCAGTGCTAAAGGGCTAGCGGGGTCCAATGAG. Its protein is CSAKGLAGSNE. The full CDR3 protein is CSAKGLAGSNEQFF.

CDR3 DNA (partial): TGTGCCAGCAGCCCCGGGGGGCACGATAATTCACCC. It is translated as CASSPGGHDNSP. The entire CDR3 sequence reads CASSPGGHDNSPLHF. The chain is built from TRBV7-2 and TRBJ1-6; maybe TRBD1 (6 bases). The read terminates 3 residues ahead of where the CDR3 ends, so the germline J gene completes it. This CDR3 is 15 amino acids long. Germline V gene sequence: CDR1 SGHTA, CDR2 FQGNSA. V dropped 5 bases and J dropped 5 bases, with 13 bases sitting between them.

Regarding this clone: The CDR3 extends 3 residues past the end of the read, so its final part is completed from the germline J gene. Other DNA sequences in the same sample also yield this CDR3. The rearrangement uses TRBV19 and TRBJ1-2; 7 bases agree with TRBD1. CDR3 length: 12 amino acids. The germline V gene has CDR1 LNHDA and CDR2 SQIVND (reference sequence). With V trimmed by 4 bases and J by 6 bases, 2 bases remained unmatched. The CDR3 is CASSRGQNGYTF. CDR3 bases read: TGTGCCAGTAGTAGGGGACAGAATGGC. The full variable domain, rest sourced from reference TRBV19 and TRBJ1-2, is DGGITQSPKYLFRKEGQNVTLSCEQNLNHDAMYWYRQDPGQGLRLIYYSQIVNDFQKGDIAEGYSVSREKKESFPLTVTSAQKNPTAFYLCASSRGQNGYTFGSGTRLTVV.

A word on this clone: The DNA ends 3 residues before the CDR3 does, and the rest of the CDR3 is filled in from the germline J gene. This chain joins TRBV7-2 and TRBJ1-2, with TRBD1 as a possible D gene (5 bases). CDR1 is SGHTA and CDR2 is FQGNSA in the germline V gene. The length of the CDR3 is 14 residues. The CDR3 loop is CASSFYGADNDYTF. The CDR3 DNA, read in part, is TGTGCCAGCAGCTTTTATGGGGCAGACAATGAC.

Remarks on this clone: The sequenced fragment ends 3 residues before the CDR3 boundary, so the rest is inferred from the germline J gene. The chain combines TRBV28 with TRBJ2-3; 10 bases match TRBD1. Trimming removed 7 bases from V and 3 bases from J; junction bases left unmatched: 7. The CDR3 runs 15 residues. Germline loops: CDR1 MDHEN, CDR2 SYDVKM. This chain's CDR3 is CASTSMGQGTDTQYF. The DNA read from the CDR3 is TGTGCCAGCACCTCTATGGGACAGGGGACAGATACG.

CDR3 bases read: TGTGCCAGCAGCTCCCGGGACAGGTACAATGAG. Protein sequence: CASSSRDRYNE. The CDR3 reads in full as CASSSRDRYNEQFF. J is TRBJ2-1 and V is TRBV11-3; TRBD1 matches at 8 bases. The CDR3 end lies 3 residues beyond the end of the read and is filled in from the germline J gene. CDR1 SGHNT and CDR2 YENEEA come from the germline V gene. The CDR3 covers 14 residues. The trim removed 4 bases at V and 4 bases at J, leaving 3 bases unmatched.

The part of the CDR3 DNA that was read is TGTGCCAGCAGCTTGAACCCTAGCGGGGGGTTGGATGAG. Translating gives CASSLNPSGGLDE. The CDR3 as a whole reads CASSLNPSGGLDEQFF. The chain joins TRBV6-7 to TRBJ2-1; 11 positions match TRBD2. The read ends 3 residues before the CDR3 terminus; that terminus is restored from the germline J gene. TRBV6-7 is labeled an ORF, and its function is uncertain. The V and J ends lost 6 bases and 8 bases, in that order; junction bases with no gene match: 12. The CDR3 contains 16 residues.

About this clone: The observed sequence ends 3 residues before the CDR3 terminus, with the missing tail filled in from the germline J gene. The chain joins TRBV2 to TRBJ1-4; a weak D match, TRBD1 (6 bases). From germline, CDR1 is SNHLY and CDR2 FYNNEI. The CDR3 is 17 residues long. This CDR3 is CASSPGDKGLSNSPLFF. CDR3 bases read: TGTGCCAGCAGCCCTGGGGACAAGGGTTTGAGTAATTCACCA.

CDR3 bases read: TGTGCCAGCAGCGAGTTCCTAGCGGGCCCTAGCACAGATACG. This codes for CASSEFLAGPSTDT. The whole CDR3 protein is CASSEFLAGPSTDTQYF. The chain carries TRBV7-6 and TRBJ2-3; 8 bases align to TRBD2. The CDR3 end is not reached by the read, which stops 3 residues before it; the germline J gene fills it in. The length of the CDR3 is 17 residues. The germline gives CDR1 SGHVS, CDR2 FNYEAQ. Trimming took 5 bases from V and 0 from J; bases not matched to a gene: 10.

A word on this clone: The read ends 3 residues before the CDR3 terminus; that terminus is restored from the germline J gene. The chain has TRBV27 and TRBJ2-7, with 7 nucleotides matching TRBD1. The CDR3 covers 14 residues. Per germline, CDR1 MNHEY and CDR2 SMNVEV (reference sequence). J was trimmed by 0 bases and V by 10 bases; bases with no gene match: 9. The covered CDR3 bases are TGTGCCACCAGGAGGACAGGAGGCTCCTACGAG. Protein: CATRRTGGSYE. The full CDR3 protein reads CATRRTGGSYEQYF.

Notes on this clone: The sequence runs out 3 residues before the end of the CDR3; the remainder is reconstructed from the germline J gene. V is TRBV19 and J is TRBJ2-5; maybe TRBD1 (6 bases). Trimming took off 8 bases at V and 5 bases at J, with 24 bases between the two ends. The CDR3 has 16 residues. Germline V CDR1 and CDR2: LNHDA, SQIVND (reference sequence). CDR3 region: CASASQDSLPRETQYF. CDR3 DNA (partial): TGTGCCAGTGCCTCCCAGGACAGTCTCCCGAGGGAGACC.

For this clone: The read is 3 residues too short to cover the CDR3 end, so that end is filled in from the germline J gene. V is TRBV7-8 and J is TRBJ1-1; 7 nucleotides agree with TRBD1. V lost 4 bases, J lost 4 bases, and 6 bases stayed unmatched. The CDR3 has 14 amino acids. From germline, CDR1 is SGHVS and CDR2 FQNEAQ. CDR3 residues: CASSSGQAATEAFF. The CDR3 bases that were read are TGTGCCAGCAGCTCTGGACAGGCGGCCACTGAA.

A note on this clone: The sequence runs out 3 residues before the end of the CDR3; the remainder is reconstructed from the germline J gene. The chain is built from TRBV19 and TRBJ2-3; the match to TRBD1 covers 10 bases. The CDR3 sequence is 14 residues long. Germline-derived CDR1 and CDR2 are LNHDA and SQIVND (reference sequence). The chain's CDR3 is CASSGTGEYQPQYF. The sequenced part of the CDR3 DNA is TGTGCCAGTAGTGGGACAGGGGAATATCAGCCG.

With regard to this clone: The read comes to an end 3 residues before the CDR3 does, leaving the germline J gene to fill in the end. The chain carries TRBV19 and TRBJ2-4; 7 bases fit TRBD1. Germline V gene data show CDR1 as LNHDA and CDR2 as SQIVND (reference sequence). The CDR3 is 16 residues long. Unmatched junction bases numbered 10, after V lost 7 bases and J lost 1 base. Partial CDR3 DNA: TGTGCCAGTACCCTATGGACAGGCACTGCCAAAAACATT. Encoded protein: CASTLWTGTAKNI. The whole CDR3 reads CASTLWTGTAKNIQYF.

Note on this clone: The missing CDR3 end, 3 residues past where the read stops, is filled in from the germline J gene. J is TRBJ2-4 and V is TRBV2, with a weak D call TRBD2 (5 bases). From germline, CDR1 is SNHLY and CDR2 FYNNEI. The CDR3 length is 13 residues. CDR3 in amino acids: CASKITTDYGQYF. The part of the CDR3 DNA that was read is TGTGCCAGCAAAATCACTACCGACTATGGT.

About this clone itself: The read ends 3 residues early relative to the CDR3; the germline J gene fills the gap. V and J are TRBV5-5 and TRBJ2-3; 8 nucleotides line up with TRBD2. V lost 2 bases to trimming and J lost 6 bases; unmatched junction nucleotides: 5. The CDR3 runs to 14 residues. Per the germline V gene, CDR1 is SGHKS and CDR2 is YYEKEE (reference sequence). Partial CDR3 DNA: TGTGCCAGCAGCTTAGCAGCGGGGGCTGATACG. Translated: CASSLAAGADT. The whole CDR3 sequence is CASSLAAGADTQYF.

By frequency, this clone registers medium-sized. The sequenced fragment ends 3 residues before the CDR3 boundary, so the rest is inferred from the germline J gene. The chain links TRBV14 to TRBJ2-3; TRBD2 aligns across 11 bases. The CDR3 length is 14 residues. The germline CDR1 and CDR2 sequences are SGHDN and FVKESK. CDR3 residues: CASSQALAGGAQYF. CDR3 DNA (partial): TGTGCCAGCAGCCAAGCGCTAGCGGGGGGAGCG.

Regarding this clone: The read ends 3 residues before the CDR3 terminus; that terminus is restored from the germline J gene. This sequence joins TRBV6-1 and TRBJ2-3, with a tentative D call TRBD2 (5 bases). Trimming removed 2 bases at V and 3 bases at J, with 6 bases between. CDR1 is MNHNS and CDR2 is SASEGT in the germline V gene. This CDR3 comprises 13 residues. The CDR3 reads CASSERGTDTQYF. The DNA read from the CDR3 is TGTGCCAGCAGTGAAAGAGGGACAGATACG.

Regarding this clone: Read data end 3 residues before the CDR3 end; the end is taken from the germline J gene. The J gene is TRBJ2-2, the V gene TRBV2; 9 nucleotides agree with TRBD1. The CDR3 runs to 15 residues. Germline V gives CDR1 SNHLY, CDR2 FYNNEI. CDR3 amino acids: CASNTGGATNEKLFF. CDR3 bases read: TGTGCCAGCAATACAGGGGGCGCGACTAATGAAAAG.

Points on this clone: The CDR3 is cut off 3 residues early in the read; its end comes from the germline J gene. The chain is built from TRBV7-9 and TRBJ1-2, with 7 bases identical to TRBD1. This CDR3 has 15 residues. The germline V gene has CDR1 SEHNR and CDR2 FQNEAQ (reference sequence). This CDR3 is CASSPTGDPYNDYTF. The sequenced part of the CDR3 DNA is TGTGCCAGCAGCCCAACAGGGGACCCCTACAATGAC.

Note on this clone: The read ends 3 residues before the CDR3 terminus; that terminus is restored from the germline J gene. This chain joins TRBV5-5 and TRBJ2-7; the match to TRBD1 covers 7 bases. The germline CDR1 and CDR2 sequences are SGHKS and YYEKEE (reference sequence). The CDR3 is 15 amino acids. The V segment lost 0 bases and the J segment 2 bases; nucleotides outside the gene matches: 5. The CDR3 DNA, read in part, is TGTGCCAGCAGCTTGGTTGGGACAGAAGCCTACGAG. Its protein product is CASSLVGTEAYE. The full-length CDR3 reads as CASSLVGTEAYEQYF.